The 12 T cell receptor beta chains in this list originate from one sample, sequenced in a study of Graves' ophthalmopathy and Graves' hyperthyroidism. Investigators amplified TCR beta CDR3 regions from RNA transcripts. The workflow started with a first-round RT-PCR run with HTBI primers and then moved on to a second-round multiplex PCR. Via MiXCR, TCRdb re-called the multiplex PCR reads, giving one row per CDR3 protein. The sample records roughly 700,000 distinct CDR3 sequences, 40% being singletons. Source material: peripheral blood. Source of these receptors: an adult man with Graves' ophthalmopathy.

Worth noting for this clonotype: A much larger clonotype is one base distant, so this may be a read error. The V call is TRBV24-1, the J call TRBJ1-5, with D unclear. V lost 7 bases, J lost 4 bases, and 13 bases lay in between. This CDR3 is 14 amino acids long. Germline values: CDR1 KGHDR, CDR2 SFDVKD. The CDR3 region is CATSRRGQNQPQHF. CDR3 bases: TGTGCCACCAGCCGACGTGGGCAGAATCAGCCCCAGCATTTT.

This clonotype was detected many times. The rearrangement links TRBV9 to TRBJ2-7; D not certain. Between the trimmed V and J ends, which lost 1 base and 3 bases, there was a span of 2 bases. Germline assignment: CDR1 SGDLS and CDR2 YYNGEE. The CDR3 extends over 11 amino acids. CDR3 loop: CASSVNYEQYF. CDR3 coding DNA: TGTGCCAGCAGCGTAAACTACGAGCAGTACTTC.

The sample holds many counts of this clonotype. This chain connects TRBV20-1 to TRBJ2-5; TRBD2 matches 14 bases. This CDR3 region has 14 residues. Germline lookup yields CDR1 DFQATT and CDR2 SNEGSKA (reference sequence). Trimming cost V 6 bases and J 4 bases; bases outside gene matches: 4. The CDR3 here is CSAEGTSGRETQYF. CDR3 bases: TGCAGTGCCGAAGGGACTAGCGGGAGAGAGACCCAGTACTTC.

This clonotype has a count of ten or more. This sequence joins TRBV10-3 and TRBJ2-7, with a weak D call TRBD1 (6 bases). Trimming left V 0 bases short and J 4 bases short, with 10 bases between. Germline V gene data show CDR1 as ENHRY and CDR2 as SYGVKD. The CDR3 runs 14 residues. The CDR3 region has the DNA TGTGCCATCAGTGAGTCGCTTACAGGGTACGAGCAGTACTTC. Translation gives CAISESLTGYEQYF.

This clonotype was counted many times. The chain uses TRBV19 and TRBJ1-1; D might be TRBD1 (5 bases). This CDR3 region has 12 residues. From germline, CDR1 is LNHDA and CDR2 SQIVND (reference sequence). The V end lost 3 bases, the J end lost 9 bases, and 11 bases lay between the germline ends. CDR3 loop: CASSMYGGKAFF. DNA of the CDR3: TGTGCCAGTAGTATGTATGGGGGGAAAGCTTTCTTT.

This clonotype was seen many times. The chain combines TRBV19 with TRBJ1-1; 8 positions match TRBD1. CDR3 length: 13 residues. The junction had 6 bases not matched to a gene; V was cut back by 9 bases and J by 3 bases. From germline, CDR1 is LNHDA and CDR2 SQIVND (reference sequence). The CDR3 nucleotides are TGTGCCAGCAGCACGGACAGGGACACTGAAGCTTTCTTT. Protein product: CASSTDRDTEAFF.

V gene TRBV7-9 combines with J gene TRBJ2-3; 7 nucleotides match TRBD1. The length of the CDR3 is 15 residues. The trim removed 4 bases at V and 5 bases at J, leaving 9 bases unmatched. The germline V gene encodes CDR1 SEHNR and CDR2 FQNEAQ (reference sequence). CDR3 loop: CASSSRDREVDTQYF. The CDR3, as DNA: TGTGCCAGCAGCTCCCGGGACAGAGAAGTAGATACGCAGTATTTT.

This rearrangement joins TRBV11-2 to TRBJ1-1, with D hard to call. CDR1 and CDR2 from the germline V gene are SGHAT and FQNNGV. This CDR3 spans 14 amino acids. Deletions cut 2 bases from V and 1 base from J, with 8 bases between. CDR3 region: CASSLRARNTEAFF. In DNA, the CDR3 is TGTGCCAGCAGCTTACGGGCACGGAACACTGAAGCTTTCTTT.

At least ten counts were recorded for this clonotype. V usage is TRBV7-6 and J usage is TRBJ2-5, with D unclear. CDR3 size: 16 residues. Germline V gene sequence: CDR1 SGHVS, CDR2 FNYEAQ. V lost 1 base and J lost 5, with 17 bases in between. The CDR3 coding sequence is TGTGCCAGCAGCTTAGATGAGTTCCAGGATGGGGAGACCCAGTACTTC. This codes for CASSLDEFQDGETQYF.

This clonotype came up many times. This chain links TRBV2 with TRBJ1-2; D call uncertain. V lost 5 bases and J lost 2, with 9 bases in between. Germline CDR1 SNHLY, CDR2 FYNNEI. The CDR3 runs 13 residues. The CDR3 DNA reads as TGTGCCAGCAGTCCGAGGAGGAACTATGGCTACACCTTC. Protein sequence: CASSPRRNYGYTF.

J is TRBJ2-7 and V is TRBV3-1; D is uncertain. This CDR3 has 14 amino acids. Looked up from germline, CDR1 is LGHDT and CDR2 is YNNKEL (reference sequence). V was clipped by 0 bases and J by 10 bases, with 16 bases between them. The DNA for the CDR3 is TGTGCCAGCAGCCAAGACCGGCGATCCAACCATCAGTACTTC. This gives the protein CASSQDRRSNHQYF.

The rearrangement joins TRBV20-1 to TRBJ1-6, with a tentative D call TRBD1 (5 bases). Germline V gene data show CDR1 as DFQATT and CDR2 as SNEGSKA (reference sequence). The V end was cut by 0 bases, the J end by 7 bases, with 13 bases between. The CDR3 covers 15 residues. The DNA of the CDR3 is TGCAGTGCTAGAGAACCGGGACTTCGCAATTCACCCCTCCACTTT. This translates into CSAREPGLRNSPLHF.